This is a list of T cell receptor beta chains from one sample in a study of T cell clonotyping in hematopoietic cell transplantation. Produced via immunoSEQ multiplex PCR; TCRdb's table is partial and in-frame only. This sample carries tens of thousands of clones, 70% to 90% of them seen once, and the ten largest clones take under 6.5%. The sequencing here drew on peripheral blood mononuclear cells, taken before stem cell transplant. The source of these receptors is a man aged 60-69 years with biphenotypic leukemia. Some clones in this sample may be carry-over from other donors' samples. The CDR3 runs from the conserved cysteine through the conserved F or W. Each record gives: clone size, CDR3 length, J gene, V gene, D gene, CDR3 protein, CDR3 DNA. The D gene is left open where the match is weak. Where a row states a size, it is once, few, many or the class of an expanded clone; other rows omit it.

clone_size: .
cdr3_length: 15
j_call: TRBJ2-1
v_call: TRBV6-4
d_call: TRBD2
cdr3_aa: CASSALAGELGEQFF
cdr3_nt: TGTGCCAGCAGTGCACTAGCGGGAGAATTGGGTGAGCAGTTCTTC

clone_size: .
cdr3_length: 15
j_call: TRBJ2-2
v_call: TRBV15
d_call: TRBD2
cdr3_aa: CATSRELADGGELFF
cdr3_nt: TGTGCCACCAGCAGAGAACTAGCGGACGGCGGGGAGCTGTTTTTT

clone_size: .
cdr3_length: 12
j_call: TRBJ1-2
v_call: TRBV25-1
d_call: .
cdr3_aa: CASAAMGYGYTF
cdr3_nt: TGTGCCAGCGCAGCTATGGGGTATGGCTACACCTTC

clone_size: .
cdr3_length: 13
j_call: TRBJ1-1
v_call: TRBV28
d_call: .
cdr3_aa: CASSPTENTEAFF
cdr3_nt: TGTGCCAGCAGCCCGACAGAGAACACTGAAGCTTTCTTT

clone_size: .
cdr3_length: 15
j_call: TRBJ2-7
v_call: TRBV2
d_call: TRBD2
cdr3_aa: CASGGTSGTSSEQYF
cdr3_nt: TGTGCCAGCGGCGGGACTAGCGGGACCTCGAGCGAGCAGTACTTC

clone_size: .
cdr3_length: 14
j_call: TRBJ2-1
v_call: TRBV28
d_call: .
cdr3_aa: CASTTRESGYEQFF
cdr3_nt: TGTGCCAGCACAACACGGGAGTCTGGTTATGAGCAGTTCTTC

clone_size: .
cdr3_length: 14
j_call: TRBJ2-7
v_call: TRBV7-8
d_call: .
cdr3_aa: CASSLSYISHEQYF
cdr3_nt: TGTGCCAGCAGCTTGTCCTACATCTCCCACGAGCAGTACTTC

clone_size: .
cdr3_length: 14
j_call: TRBJ2-3
v_call: TRBV7-2
d_call: TRBD1
cdr3_aa: CASSRTGSTDTQYF
cdr3_nt: TGTGCCAGCAGCCGGACAGGGTCCACAGATACGCAGTATTTT

clone_size: once
cdr3_length: 14
j_call: TRBJ1-5
v_call: TRBV30
d_call: .
cdr3_aa: CAWSALNRGQPQHF
cdr3_nt: TGTGCCTGGAGTGCCCTAAACCGGGGGCAGCCCCAGCATTTT

clone_size: .
cdr3_length: 13
j_call: TRBJ2-7
v_call: TRBV5-4
d_call: .
cdr3_aa: CASSLEPTYEQYF
cdr3_nt: TGTGCCAGCAGCTTGGAACCCACCTACGAGCAGTACTTC

clone_size: once
cdr3_length: 15
j_call: TRBJ1-3
v_call: TRBV7-2
d_call: TRBD1
cdr3_aa: CASSPFGDRGDTIYF
cdr3_nt: TGTGCCAGCAGCCCTTTTGGAGACAGGGGAGACACCATATATTTT

clone_size: .
cdr3_length: 13
j_call: TRBJ2-7
v_call: TRBV7-2
d_call: TRBD1
cdr3_aa: CASGTTGDYEQYF
cdr3_nt: TGTGCCAGCGGCACGACAGGGGACTACGAGCAGTACTTC

clone_size: .
cdr3_length: 13
j_call: TRBJ2-1
v_call: TRBV5-1
d_call: TRBD2
cdr3_aa: CASAGELINEQFF
cdr3_nt: TGCGCCAGCGCGGGAGAGTTAATCAATGAGCAGTTCTTC

clone_size: .
cdr3_length: 16
j_call: TRBJ2-1
v_call: TRBV4-1
d_call: TRBD2
cdr3_aa: CASSRTSGTTYNEQFF
cdr3_nt: TGCGCCAGCAGCCGCACTAGCGGGACTACTTACAATGAGCAGTTCTTC

clone_size: .
cdr3_length: 13
j_call: TRBJ1-5
v_call: TRBV28
d_call: .
cdr3_aa: CASSEKNFQPQHF
cdr3_nt: TGTGCCAGCAGTGAAAAAAATTTTCAGCCCCAGCATTTT

clone_size: few
cdr3_length: 16
j_call: TRBJ2-7
v_call: TRBV15
d_call: .
cdr3_aa: CATSRDAGHMPYEQYF
cdr3_nt: TGTGCCACCAGCAGAGATGCGGGCCACATGCCCTACGAGCAGTACTTC

clone_size: .
cdr3_length: 13
j_call: TRBJ1-5
v_call: TRBV29-1
d_call: .
cdr3_aa: CSVQGNSNQPQHF
cdr3_nt: TGCAGCGTTCAGGGAAATAGCAATCAGCCCCAGCATTTT

clone_size: .
cdr3_length: 15
j_call: TRBJ1-1
v_call: TRBV6-6
d_call: TRBD1
cdr3_aa: CASSSADRGNTEAFF
cdr3_nt: TGTGCCAGCAGTTCCGCGGACAGGGGGAACACTGAAGCTTTCTTT

clone_size: .
cdr3_length: 13
j_call: TRBJ1-2
v_call: TRBV10-3
d_call: .
cdr3_aa: CAISEAQGYGYTF
cdr3_nt: TGTGCCATCAGTGAGGCCCAAGGCTATGGCTACACCTTC

clone_size: .
cdr3_length: 13
j_call: TRBJ2-1
v_call: TRBV11-1
d_call: TRBD2
cdr3_aa: CASSPRWREVTFF
cdr3_nt: TGTGCCAGCAGCCCTAGATGGCGGGAGGTAACGTTCTTC

clone_size: .
cdr3_length: 13
j_call: TRBJ2-7
v_call: TRBV28
d_call: .
cdr3_aa: CASSLLATYEQYF
cdr3_nt: TGTGCCAGCAGTTTACTAGCTACCTACGAGCAGTACTTC

clone_size: .
cdr3_length: 14
j_call: TRBJ2-7
v_call: TRBV7-9
d_call: TRBD2
cdr3_aa: CASNLAGEHYEQYF
cdr3_nt: TGTGCCAGCAACCTGGCGGGAGAGCACTACGAGCAGTACTTC

clone_size: once
cdr3_length: 14
j_call: TRBJ2-2
v_call: TRBV6-4
d_call: TRBD2
cdr3_aa: CASSDQRETGELFF
cdr3_nt: TGTGCCAGCAGTGACCAGCGGGAGACGGGGGAGCTGTTTTTT

clone_size: .
cdr3_length: 13
j_call: TRBJ2-3
v_call: TRBV28
d_call: TRBD1
cdr3_aa: CASRDRVADTQYF
cdr3_nt: TGTGCCAGCCGGGACAGGGTTGCAGATACGCAGTATTTT

clone_size: .
cdr3_length: 18
j_call: TRBJ1-5
v_call: TRBV15
d_call: .
cdr3_aa: CATSTRDEMGGFGQPQHF
cdr3_nt: TGTGCCACCAGCACCAGGGATGAAATGGGGGGCTTCGGGCAGCCCCAGCATTTT

clone_size: .
cdr3_length: 16
j_call: TRBJ1-1
v_call: TRBV5-1
d_call: TRBD1
cdr3_aa: CASSLVWTGSETEAFF
cdr3_nt: TGCGCCAGCAGCTTGGTTTGGACAGGGTCGGAGACTGAAGCTTTCTTT

clone_size: .
cdr3_length: 13
j_call: TRBJ2-7
v_call: TRBV27
d_call: TRBD1
cdr3_aa: CASRLGTAAEQYF
cdr3_nt: TGTGCCAGCAGGTTGGGGACAGCCGCCGAGCAGTACTTC

clone_size: .
cdr3_length: 12
j_call: TRBJ1-1
v_call: TRBV30
d_call: .
cdr3_aa: CAWSVWDTEAFF
cdr3_nt: TGTGCCTGGAGTGTGTGGGACACTGAAGCTTTCTTT

clone_size: .
cdr3_length: 13
j_call: TRBJ1-3
v_call: TRBV28
d_call: .
cdr3_aa: CASFTNSGNTIYF
cdr3_nt: TGTGCCAGCTTCACGAACTCTGGAAACACCATATATTTT

clone_size: .
cdr3_length: 13
j_call: TRBJ1-2
v_call: TRBV30
d_call: .
cdr3_aa: CAWSVLLGYGYTF
cdr3_nt: TGTGCCTGGAGTGTACTACTCGGCTATGGCTACACCTTC

clone_size: .
cdr3_length: 13
j_call: TRBJ2-1
v_call: TRBV10-1
d_call: .
cdr3_aa: CASRKTSYNEQFF
cdr3_nt: TGCGCCAGCAGGAAAACTAGTTACAATGAGCAGTTCTTC

clone_size: .
cdr3_length: 14
j_call: TRBJ2-5
v_call: TRBV28
d_call: .
cdr3_aa: CASSSPTGPETQYF
cdr3_nt: TGTGCCAGCAGTTCACCCACAGGGCCAGAGACCCAGTACTTC

clone_size: .
cdr3_length: 16
j_call: TRBJ1-2
v_call: TRBV28
d_call: .
cdr3_aa: CASSETTRNYNYGYTF
cdr3_nt: TGTGCCAGCAGTGAGACGACCAGGAACTATAACTATGGCTACACCTTC

clone_size: .
cdr3_length: 14
j_call: TRBJ1-1
v_call: TRBV6-6
d_call: TRBD1
cdr3_aa: CASSPTGDRAEAFF
cdr3_nt: TGTGCCAGCAGTCCGACAGGGGATCGGGCTGAAGCTTTCTTT

clone_size: .
cdr3_length: 14
j_call: TRBJ2-5
v_call: TRBV2
d_call: .
cdr3_aa: CASEMEGEQETQYF
cdr3_nt: TGTGCCAGCGAAATGGAGGGAGAGCAAGAGACCCAGTACTTC

clone_size: .
cdr3_length: 13
j_call: TRBJ1-1
v_call: TRBV7-2
d_call: .
cdr3_aa: CASSLAGGPGAFF
cdr3_nt: TGTGCCAGCAGCTTAGCCGGGGGGCCGGGGGCTTTCTTT

clone_size: .
cdr3_length: 11
j_call: TRBJ1-2
v_call: TRBV21-1
d_call: .
cdr3_aa: CASSREYGYTF
cdr3_nt: TGTGCCAGCTCCAGGGAATATGGCTACACCTTC

clone_size: .
cdr3_length: 15
j_call: TRBJ2-7
v_call: TRBV19
d_call: TRBD1
cdr3_aa: CASNGRDRVTYEQYF
cdr3_nt: TGTGCCAGTAACGGCCGGGACAGGGTGACCTACGAGCAGTACTTC

clone_size: .
cdr3_length: 18
j_call: TRBJ2-3
v_call: TRBV11-1
d_call: TRBD2
cdr3_aa: CASSLEYRLAGGTDTQYF
cdr3_nt: TGTGCCAGCAGCTTAGAATATCGACTAGCGGGAGGCACAGATACGCAGTATTTT

clone_size: .
cdr3_length: 13
j_call: TRBJ1-4
v_call: TRBV30
d_call: .
cdr3_aa: CAWSLGLGEKLFF
cdr3_nt: TGTGCCTGGAGCTTGGGACTGGGCGAAAAACTGTTTTTT

clone_size: .
cdr3_length: 15
j_call: TRBJ2-2
v_call: TRBV29-1
d_call: .
cdr3_aa: CSVVIGPRGVGELFF
cdr3_nt: TGCAGCGTTGTAATTGGACCTAGGGGGGTCGGGGAGCTGTTTTTT

clone_size: .
cdr3_length: 13
j_call: TRBJ1-2
v_call: TRBV9
d_call: .
cdr3_aa: CASSVEGYYGYTF
cdr3_nt: TGTGCCAGCAGCGTAGAGGGTTATTATGGCTACACCTTC

clone_size: few
cdr3_length: 14
j_call: TRBJ2-2
v_call: TRBV7-6
d_call: .
cdr3_aa: CASSQLTGTGELFF
cdr3_nt: TGTGCCAGCAGCCAACTGACAGGCACCGGGGAGCTGTTTTTT